The T cell receptor (beta chain) described here comes from a study of blood T cell repertoires in COVID-19. About the research overall: Nucleic acid was either cDNA or gDNA, and it came from T cells, B-cell-depleted T cells, or PBMCs.

The V gene's germline CDR1 is KGHSH and CDR2 LQKENI. CDR3 length equals 11 residues. Trimming took off 3 bases at V and 8 bases at J, with 5 bases between the two ends. Per the original data handling: Reference gene primer amplification gave nucleated cell count estimates. Profiling relied on immunoSEQ multiplex PCR, and the TCRdb table lists in-frame clones only, not all of them. From that table come the V and J calls and clone size; the DNA was used to work out D and trimming. The repertoire holds 37,000 or so clones, with more than 65% as singletons. The rearrangement links TRBV18 to TRBJ2-1; D gene uncertain. The origin of this receptor is a man aged 80 or over with active or convalescent COVID-19. The sequenced sample was peripheral blood. The CDR3 DNA reads as TGTGCCAGCTCACCTGTCGATGAGCAGTTCTTC. Translation: CASSPVDEQFF. The complete variable domain, with remaining parts taken from reference TRBV18 and TRBJ2-1, reads NAGVMQNPRHLVRRRGQEARLRCSPMKGHSHVYWYRQLPEEGLKFMVYLQKENIIDESGMPKERFSAEFPKEGPSILRIQQVVRGDSAAYFCASSPVDEQFFGPGTRLTVL.